This T cell receptor (beta chain) is drawn from a study of T cells after yellow fever vaccination. Study-wide findings and caveats: One caveat is that FACS-sorted repertoires could contain abundant clonotypes contaminating from the bulk population. Detected again after the booster were most primary-vaccination clones, at 95% to 97% CD4 and 80% to 90% CD8.

A few counts support this clonotype. Its antigen is as yet unknown. Synthesis of TCR cDNA relied on 5'RACE template switching, which attached a universal primer site and UMIs. TCRdb reprocessed the 5' RACE reads via MiXCR and lists one record per CDR3 protein. The sample carries a few hundred thousand distinct CDR3 sequences, around 9.3% recorded once. The sequences come from CD4+ T cells sorted from PBMCs, collected 5 days after the yellow fever booster vaccination. The TCR originated in a man younger than 35 who received the YFV17D yellow fever vaccine.

The CDR3 DNA sequence: TGTGCCAGCTCGGACGGATCTGGGGCCAACGTCCTGACTTTC. Translated: CASSDGSGANVLTF. This chain connects TRBV6-1 to TRBJ2-6, with D unclear. V was pared by 8 bases and J by 1 base, with 9 bases between. Germline V gives CDR1 MNHNS, CDR2 SASEGT. The CDR3 has 14 amino acids.